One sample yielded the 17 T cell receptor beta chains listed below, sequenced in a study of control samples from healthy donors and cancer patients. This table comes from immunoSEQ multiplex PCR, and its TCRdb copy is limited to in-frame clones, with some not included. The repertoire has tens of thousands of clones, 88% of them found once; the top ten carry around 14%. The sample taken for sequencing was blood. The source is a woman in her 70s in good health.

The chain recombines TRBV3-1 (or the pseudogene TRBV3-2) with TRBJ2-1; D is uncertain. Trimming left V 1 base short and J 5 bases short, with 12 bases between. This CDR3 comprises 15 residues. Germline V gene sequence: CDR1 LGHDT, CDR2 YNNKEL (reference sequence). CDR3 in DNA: TGTGCCAGCAGCCAAGGTAGCTTGATCGACAATGAGCAGTTCTTC. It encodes CASSQGSLIDNEQFF.

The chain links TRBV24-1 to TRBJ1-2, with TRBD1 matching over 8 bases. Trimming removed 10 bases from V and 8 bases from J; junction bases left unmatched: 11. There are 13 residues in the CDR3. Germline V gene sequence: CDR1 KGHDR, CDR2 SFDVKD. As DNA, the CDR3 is TGTGCCACTACGGACAGGGCTTCTGGGGGCTACACCTTC. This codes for CATTDRASGGYTF.

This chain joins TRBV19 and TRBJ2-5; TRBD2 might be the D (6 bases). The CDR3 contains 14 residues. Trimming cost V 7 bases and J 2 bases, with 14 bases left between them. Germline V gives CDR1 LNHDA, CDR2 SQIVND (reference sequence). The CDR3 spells CASNGGAVQETQYF. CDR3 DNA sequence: TGTGCCAGTAATGGAGGGGCAGTACAAGAGACCCAGTACTTC.

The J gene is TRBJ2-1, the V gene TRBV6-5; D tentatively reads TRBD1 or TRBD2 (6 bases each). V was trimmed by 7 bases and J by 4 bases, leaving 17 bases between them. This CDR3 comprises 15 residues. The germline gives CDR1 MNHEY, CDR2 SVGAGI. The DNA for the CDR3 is TGTGCCAGCATGGGTCGGGGGCCTGCTTACAATGAGCAGTTCTTC. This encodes CASMGRGPAYNEQFF.

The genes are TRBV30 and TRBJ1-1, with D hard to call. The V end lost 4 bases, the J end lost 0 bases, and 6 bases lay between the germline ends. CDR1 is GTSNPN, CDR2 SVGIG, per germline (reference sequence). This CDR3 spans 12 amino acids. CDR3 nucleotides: TGTGCCTGGACCAGACTGAACACTGAAGCTTTCTTT. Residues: CAWTRLNTEAFF.

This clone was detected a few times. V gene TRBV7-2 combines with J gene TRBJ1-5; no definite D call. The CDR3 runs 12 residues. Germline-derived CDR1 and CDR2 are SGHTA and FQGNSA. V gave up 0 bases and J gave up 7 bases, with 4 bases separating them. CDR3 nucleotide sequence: TGTGCCAGCAGCTTAGCTGGGCAGCCCCAGCATTTT. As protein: CASSLAGQPQHF. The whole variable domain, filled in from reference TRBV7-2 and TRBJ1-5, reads GAGVSQSPSNKVTEKGKDVELRCDPISGHTALYWYRQSLGQGLEFLIYFQGNSAPDKSGLPSDRFSAERTGGSVSTLTIQRTQQEDSAVYLCASSLAGQPQHFGDGTRLSIL.

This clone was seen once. CDR3 sequence (DNA): TGTGCCAGCAGGGGACAGGGGGTGAGCAATCAGCCCCAGCATTTT. Its protein product is CASRGQGVSNQPQHF. The chain has TRBV28 and TRBJ1-5; TRBD1 matches at 11 bases. Per the germline V gene, CDR1 is MDHEN and CDR2 is SYDVKM. The CDR3 contains 15 residues. V lost 6 bases and J lost 1; bases outside the gene matches: 2. Variable domain in full (rest from reference TRBV28 and TRBJ1-5): DVKVTQSSRYLVKRTGEKVFLECVQDMDHENMFWYRQDPGLGLRLIYFSYDVKMKEKGDIPEGYSVSREKKERFSLILESASTNQTSMYLCASRGQGVSNQPQHFGDGTRLSIL.

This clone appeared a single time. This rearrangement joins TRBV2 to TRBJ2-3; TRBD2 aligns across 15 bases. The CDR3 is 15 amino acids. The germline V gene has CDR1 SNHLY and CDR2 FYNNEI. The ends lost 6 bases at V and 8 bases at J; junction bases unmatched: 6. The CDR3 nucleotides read TGTGCCAGCAGCCGGACTAGCGGGGGGGTAGGTACGCAGTATTTT. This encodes CASSRTSGGVGTQYF.

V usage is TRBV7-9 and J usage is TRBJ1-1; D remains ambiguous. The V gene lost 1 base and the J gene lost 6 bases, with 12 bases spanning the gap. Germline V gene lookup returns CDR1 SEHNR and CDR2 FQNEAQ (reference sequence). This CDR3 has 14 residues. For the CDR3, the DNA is TGTGCCAGCAGCTTAGTCTTGGGAGACGCTGAAGCTTTCTTT. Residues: CASSLVLGDAEAFF.

The CDR3 bases are TGTGCCAGCTATAGTCCGAAGAACACTGAAGCTTTCTTT. Translating it yields CASYSPKNTEAFF. This sequence joins TRBV3-1 (or the pseudogene TRBV3-2) and TRBJ1-1; D uncertain. Looked up from germline, CDR1 is LGHDT and CDR2 is YNNKEL (reference sequence). V was pared by 8 bases and J by 1 base, with 11 bases between. This CDR3 contains 13 residues.

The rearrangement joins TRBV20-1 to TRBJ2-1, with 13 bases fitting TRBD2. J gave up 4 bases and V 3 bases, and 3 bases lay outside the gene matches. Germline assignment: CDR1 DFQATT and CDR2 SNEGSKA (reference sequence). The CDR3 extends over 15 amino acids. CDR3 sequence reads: CSASTGLAGYNEQFF. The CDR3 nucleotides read TGCAGTGCTAGTACGGGACTAGCGGGGTACAATGAGCAGTTCTTC.

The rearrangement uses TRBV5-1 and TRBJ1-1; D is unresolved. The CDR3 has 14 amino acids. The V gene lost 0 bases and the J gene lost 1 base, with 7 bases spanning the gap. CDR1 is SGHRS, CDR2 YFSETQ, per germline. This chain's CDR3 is CASSLGAGNTEAFF. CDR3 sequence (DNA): TGCGCCAGCAGCTTGGGCGCGGGGAACACTGAAGCTTTCTTT.

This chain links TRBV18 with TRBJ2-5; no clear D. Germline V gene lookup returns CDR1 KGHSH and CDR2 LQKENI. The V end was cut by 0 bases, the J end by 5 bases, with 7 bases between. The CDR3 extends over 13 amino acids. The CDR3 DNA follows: TGTGCCAGCTCACCACCGACGATGGAGACCCAGTACTTC. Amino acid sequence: CASSPPTMETQYF. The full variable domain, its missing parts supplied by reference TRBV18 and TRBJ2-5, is NAGVMQNPRHLVRRRGQEARLRCSPMKGHSHVYWYRQLPEEGLKFMVYLQKENIIDESGMPKERFSAEFPKEGPSILRIQQVVRGDSAAYFCASSPPTMETQYFGPGTRLLVL.

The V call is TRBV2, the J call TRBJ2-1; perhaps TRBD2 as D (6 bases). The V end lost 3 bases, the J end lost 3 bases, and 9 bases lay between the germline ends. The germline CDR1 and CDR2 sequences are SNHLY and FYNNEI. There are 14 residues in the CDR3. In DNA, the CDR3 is TGTGCCAGCAGTGACCGGGAGTTCTACAATGAGCAGTTCTTC. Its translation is CASSDREFYNEQFF.

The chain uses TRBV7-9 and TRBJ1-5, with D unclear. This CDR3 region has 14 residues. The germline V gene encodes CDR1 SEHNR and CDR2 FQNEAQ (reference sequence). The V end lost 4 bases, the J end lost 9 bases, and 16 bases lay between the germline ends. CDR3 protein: CASSSAKNLRPQHF. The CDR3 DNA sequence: TGTGCCAGCAGCTCCGCAAAAAACTTGCGGCCCCAGCATTTT.

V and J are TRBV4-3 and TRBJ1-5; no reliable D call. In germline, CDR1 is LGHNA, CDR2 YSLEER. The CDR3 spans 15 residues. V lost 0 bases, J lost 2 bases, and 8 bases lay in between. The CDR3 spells CASSQDGMRNQPQHF. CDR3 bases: TGCGCCAGCAGCCAAGATGGGATGCGCAATCAGCCCCAGCATTTT.

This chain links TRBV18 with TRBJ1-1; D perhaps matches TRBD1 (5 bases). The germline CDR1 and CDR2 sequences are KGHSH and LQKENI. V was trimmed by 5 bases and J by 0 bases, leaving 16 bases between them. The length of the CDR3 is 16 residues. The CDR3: CASSFPRGTVNTEAFF. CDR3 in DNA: TGTGCCAGCTCATTTCCTCGCGGGACGGTGAACACTGAAGCTTTCTTT.